This T cell receptor beta chain originates from a study of shared clonotypes between healthy human individuals. General study results and limits: Among non-shared clonotypes, generation probabilities were lower than among those shared by all four donors.

As concerns this clone: Antigen unknown.

Running of the assay took place at deep level. Only in-frame clones appear in the TCRdb table, and some are missing; sequencing was by immunoSEQ multiplex PCR. The table shows approximately 2.3 million clones, with 85% to 95% occurring only once. The germline V gene encodes CDR1 LNHDA and CDR2 SQIVND (reference sequence). Trimming at V came to 5 bases and at J to 0 bases, leaving 6 bases not matched to a gene. The CDR3 length is 17 residues. The sequence was obtained from a man younger than 35 in good health. Some clones in this sample may be carry-over from other donors' samples. The gene calls are TRBV19 and TRBJ2-3; 12 bases agree with TRBD2. The sequenced sample consisted of naive CD4+ T cells from PBMCs. Indicated subset: CD45RA+ positively selected. The CDR3 DNA is TGTGCCAGTAGTCCCCGACTAGCGGGAGCTAGCACAGATACGCAGTATTTT. This codes for CASSPRLAGASTDTQYF.